These 2 T cell receptor beta chains originate from one sample sequenced in a study of shared clonotypes between healthy human individuals. Profiled with immunoSEQ multiplex PCR; TCRdb holds only in-frame clones, not every one. The sample contains 1.6 million or so clones, approximately 98.5% of which appear only once. Sequencing used naive CD4+ T cells sorted from blood. Subset reported: CD45RA+ positively selected. Receptors were obtained from a man aged 30 to 39 in good health.

The V gene is TRBV5-1, the J gene TRBJ1-1, with D possibly matching TRBD1 (5 bases). This CDR3 is 16 amino acids long. With 4 bases removed from V and 0 bases from J, the gap between germline ends came to 16 bases. Germline values: CDR1 SGHRS, CDR2 YFSETQ. CDR3 coding DNA: TGCGCCAGCAGCACCGGGACGCTCGACATGAACACTGAAGCTTTCTTT. As protein: CASSTGTLDMNTEAFF.

V and J are TRBV29-1 and TRBJ2-5; D perhaps matches TRBD2 (7 bases). Trimming cost V 3 bases and J 5 bases, with 13 bases left between them. CDR1 SQVTM and CDR2 ANQGSEA come from the germline V gene. This CDR3 spans 13 amino acids. For the CDR3, the DNA is TGCAGCGTTGACGGGGGGCAGTGGGAGACCCAGTACTTC. The encoded protein is CSVDGGQWETQYF.